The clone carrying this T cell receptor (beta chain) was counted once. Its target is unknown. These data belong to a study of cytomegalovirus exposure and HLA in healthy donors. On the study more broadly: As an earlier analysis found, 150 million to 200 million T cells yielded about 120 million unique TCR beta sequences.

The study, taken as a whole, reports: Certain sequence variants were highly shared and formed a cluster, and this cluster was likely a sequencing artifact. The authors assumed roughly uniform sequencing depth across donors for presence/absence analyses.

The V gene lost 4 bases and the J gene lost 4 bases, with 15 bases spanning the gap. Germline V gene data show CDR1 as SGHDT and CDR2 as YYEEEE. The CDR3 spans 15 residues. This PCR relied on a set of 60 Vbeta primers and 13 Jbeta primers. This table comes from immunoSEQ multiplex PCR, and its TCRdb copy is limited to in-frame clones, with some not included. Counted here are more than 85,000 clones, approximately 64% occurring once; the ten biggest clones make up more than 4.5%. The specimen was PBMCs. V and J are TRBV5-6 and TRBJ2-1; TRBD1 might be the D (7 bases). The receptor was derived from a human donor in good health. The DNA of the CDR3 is TGTGCCAGCAGCGGCGGGACAGCAGTTTACAATGAGCAGTTCTTC. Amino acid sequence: CASSGGTAVYNEQFF.